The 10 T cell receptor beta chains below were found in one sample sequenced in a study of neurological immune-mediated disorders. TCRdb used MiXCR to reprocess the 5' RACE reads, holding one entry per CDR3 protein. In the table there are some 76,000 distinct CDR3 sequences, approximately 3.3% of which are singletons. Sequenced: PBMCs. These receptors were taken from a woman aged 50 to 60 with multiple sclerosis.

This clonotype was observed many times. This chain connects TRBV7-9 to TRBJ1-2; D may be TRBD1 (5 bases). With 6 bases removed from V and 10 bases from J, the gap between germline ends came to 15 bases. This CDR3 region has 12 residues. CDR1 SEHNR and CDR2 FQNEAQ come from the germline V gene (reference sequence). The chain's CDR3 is CASSPEVGVYTF. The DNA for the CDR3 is TGTGCCAGCAGTCCAGAGGTGGGGGTCTACACCTTC.

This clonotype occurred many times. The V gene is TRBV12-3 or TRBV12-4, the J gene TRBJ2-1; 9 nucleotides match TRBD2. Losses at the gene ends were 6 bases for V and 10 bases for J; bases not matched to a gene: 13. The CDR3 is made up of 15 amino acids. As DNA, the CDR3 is TGTGCCAGCAGACAAACCGGGACTAGCAATTCGGAGCAGTTCTTC. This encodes CASRQTGTSNSEQFF.

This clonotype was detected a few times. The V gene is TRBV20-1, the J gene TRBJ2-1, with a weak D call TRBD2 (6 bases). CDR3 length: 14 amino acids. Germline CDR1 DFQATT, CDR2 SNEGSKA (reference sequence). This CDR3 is CSPKWGGGYNEQFF. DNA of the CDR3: TGCAGCCCGAAATGGGGAGGCGGCTACAATGAGCAGTTCTTC.

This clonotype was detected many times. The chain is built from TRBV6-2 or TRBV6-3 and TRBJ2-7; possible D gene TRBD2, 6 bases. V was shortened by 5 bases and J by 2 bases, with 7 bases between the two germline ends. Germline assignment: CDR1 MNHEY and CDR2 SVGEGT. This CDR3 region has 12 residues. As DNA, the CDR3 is TGTGCCAGCAGTAGACTAGCCTACGAGCAGTACTTC. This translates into CASSRLAYEQYF.

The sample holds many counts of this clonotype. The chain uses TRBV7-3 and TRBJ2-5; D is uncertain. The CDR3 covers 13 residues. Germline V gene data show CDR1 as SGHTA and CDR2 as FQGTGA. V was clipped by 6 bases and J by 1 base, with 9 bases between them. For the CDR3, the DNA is TGTGCCAGCAGTCGGGCAAGCCAAGAGACCCAGTACTTC. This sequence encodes CASSRASQETQYF.

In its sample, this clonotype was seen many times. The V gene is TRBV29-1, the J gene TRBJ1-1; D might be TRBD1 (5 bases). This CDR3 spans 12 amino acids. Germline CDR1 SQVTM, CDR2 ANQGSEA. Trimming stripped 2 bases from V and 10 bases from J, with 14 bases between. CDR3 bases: TGCAGCGTTGAAAGTAGCGGCAGGGCAGCTTTCTTT. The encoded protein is CSVESSGRAAFF.

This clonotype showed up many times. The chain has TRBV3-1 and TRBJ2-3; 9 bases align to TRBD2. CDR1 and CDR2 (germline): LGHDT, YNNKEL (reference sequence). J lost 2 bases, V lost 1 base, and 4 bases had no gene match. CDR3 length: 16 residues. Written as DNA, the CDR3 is TGTGCCAGCAGCCAAGTGGCGGGAGGGTCCACAGATACGCAGTATTTT. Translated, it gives CASSQVAGGSTDTQYF.

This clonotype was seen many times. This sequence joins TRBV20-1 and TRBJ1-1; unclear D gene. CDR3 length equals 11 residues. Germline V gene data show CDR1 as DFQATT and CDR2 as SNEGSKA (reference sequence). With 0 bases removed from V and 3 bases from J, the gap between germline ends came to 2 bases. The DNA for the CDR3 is TGCAGTGCTAGAGACTACACTGAAGCTTTCTTT. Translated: CSARDYTEAFF.

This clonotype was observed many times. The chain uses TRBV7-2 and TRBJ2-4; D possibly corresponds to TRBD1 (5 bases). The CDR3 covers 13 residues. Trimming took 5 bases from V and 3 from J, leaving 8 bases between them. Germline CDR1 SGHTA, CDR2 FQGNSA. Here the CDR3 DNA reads TGTGCCAGCAGCAACCAGGGCAAAAACATTCAGTACTTC. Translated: CASSNQGKNIQYF. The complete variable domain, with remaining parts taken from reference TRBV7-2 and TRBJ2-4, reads GAGVSQSPSNKVTEKGKDVELRCDPISGHTALYWYRQSLGQGLEFLIYFQGNSAPDKSGLPSDRFSAERTGGSVSTLTIQRTQQEDSAVYLCASSNQGKNIQYFGAGTRLSVL.

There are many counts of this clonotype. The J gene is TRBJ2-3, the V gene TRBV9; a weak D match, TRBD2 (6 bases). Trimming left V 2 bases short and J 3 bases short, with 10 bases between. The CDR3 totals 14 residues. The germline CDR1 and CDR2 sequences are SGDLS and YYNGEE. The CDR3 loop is CASSVVAGTDTQYF. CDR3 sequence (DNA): TGTGCCAGCAGCGTGGTGGCGGGGACAGATACGCAGTATTTT.